This is a list of T cell receptor beta chains from one sample in a study of blood T cell repertoires in COVID-19. TCRdb keeps only in-frame clones here, not all; method: immunoSEQ multiplex PCR. The top ten hold less than 2% of the sample, which has 95,000 to 120,000 clones, 55% to 75% seen once. The sample was peripheral blood. The receptors here all came from a woman between 35 and 50 years old with acute or convalescent COVID-19. Both conserved end residues are part of each CDR3. Fields, in order: J gene, V gene, CDR3 length, clone size, D gene, CDR3 DNA, CDR3 protein. The D gene is left open where the match is weak. Only some rows state a clone size, as once, few, many or a class for expanded clones.

TRBJ2-1 TRBV7-3 16 . . TGTGCCAGCAGTAAGAAGGGGGACCCCTCCTACAATGAGCAGTTCTTC CASSKKGDPSYNEQFF
TRBJ2-3 TRBV11-2 15 . . TGTGCCAGCAGCTTAGGGGAGTGGGGCACAGATACGCAGTATTTT CASSLGEWGTDTQYF
TRBJ2-5 TRBV10-3 15 . TRBD2 TGTGCCTCACACGACTCCGGGGGGGCCCAAGAGACCCAGTACTTC CASHDSGGAQETQYF
TRBJ1-5 TRBV6-4 18 . TRBD1 TGTGCCAGCAGTGACTTCAGGACAGGGGTCTTTAGCAATCAGCCCCAGCATTTT CASSDFRTGVFSNQPQHF
TRBJ1-6 TRBV12-5 16 few . TGTGCTAGTGGTCACACAGGGACGGGATATAATTCACCCCTCCACTTT CASGHTGTGYNSPLHF
TRBJ1-1 TRBV7-9 15 . TRBD1 TGTGCCAGCAGCTTAGCTGGACAGGGCTTCACTGAAGCTTTCTTT CASSLAGQGFTEAFF
TRBJ1-2 TRBV12-3/TRBV12-4 13 . . TGTGCCAGCAGTTTACGAACATATGATGGCTACACCTTC CASSLRTYDGYTF
TRBJ1-1 TRBV29-1 14 . . TGCAGCGCCTCCAAGGGTACAGGGAACACTGAAGCTTTCTTT CSASKGTGNTEAFF
TRBJ1-2 TRBV19 13 . TRBD1 TGTGCCAGTAGGCTGGACAGGGGCTATGGCTACACCTTC CASRLDRGYGYTF
TRBJ2-7 TRBV5-1 13 . . TGCGCCAGCAGCCCCGACGGACACTACGAGCAGTACTTC CASSPDGHYEQYF
TRBJ2-2 TRBV2 15 . . TGTGCCAGCATTATGACCCGGGGAAGCACCGGGGAGCTGTTTTTT CASIMTRGSTGELFF
TRBJ1-2 TRBV5-1 15 once TRBD1 TGCGCCAGCAGGGGGACAGCCGGGGTAAACTATGGCTACACCTTC CASRGTAGVNYGYTF
TRBJ1-6 TRBV3-1/TRBV3-2 15 . . TGTGCCAGCAGCCTATTCCAGGCAGGGAATTCACCCCTCCACTTT CASSLFQAGNSPLHF
TRBJ1-1 TRBV25-1 16 . TRBD1 TGTGCCAGCAGTGAATGGGAGACAGGGGAAGGGACTGAAGCTTTCTTT CASSEWETGEGTEAFF
TRBJ2-5 TRBV4-1 15 . TRBD2 TGCGCCAGCAGCCAAGATGGAGCGGGGGGGCTGACCCAGTACTTC CASSQDGAGGLTQYF
TRBJ2-7 TRBV12-3/TRBV12-4 13 . . TGTGCCAGCAGTGATGACAGCCTCTACGAGCAGTACTTC CASSDDSLYEQYF
TRBJ2-1 TRBV6-6 15 . TRBD2 TGTGCCAGCAGAGCCGCCGGGGGGGCCTGGGATGAGCAGTTCTTC CASRAAGGAWDEQFF
TRBJ1-6 TRBV27 15 . TRBD1 TGTGCCAGCAGTTTACGCGTAACAGGGGACTCACCCCTCCACTTT CASSLRVTGDSPLHF
TRBJ2-7 TRBV6-5 15 . TRBD2 TGTGCCAGCAGTTTGACTAGCGGGGGGGCCTACGAGCAGTACTTC CASSLTSGGAYEQYF
TRBJ2-1 TRBV6-2/TRBV6-3 12 few . TGTGCCAGCAGTACTCTCGGGGATGAGCAGTTCTTC CASSTLGDEQFF
TRBJ2-1 TRBV3-1/TRBV3-2 16 . TRBD2 TGTGCCAGCAGCCAACCAGCGGGGGGGATAACAAATGAGCAGTTCTTC CASSQPAGGITNEQFF
TRBJ2-5 TRBV25-1 15 . . TGTGCCAGCAGTGCAGCCGGGACTCACCAAGAGACCCAGTACTTC CASSAAGTHQETQYF
TRBJ2-2 TRBV7-2 13 . . TGTGCCAGCAGCCCTCACGGGACCGGGGAGCTGTTTTTT CASSPHGTGELFF
TRBJ2-1 TRBV27 15 . TRBD2 TGTGCCAGCAGTTTAAACGGACTAGCGAACAATGAGCAGTTCTTC CASSLNGLANNEQFF
TRBJ2-2 TRBV30 13 . . TGTGCCTGGAGTCGGGGGGCCGCCGGGGAGCTGTTTTTT CAWSRGAAGELFF
TRBJ1-6 TRBV5-4 16 few . TGTGCCAGCAGCTTGGGGAGGAGCTCCTATAATTCACCCCTCCACTTT CASSLGRSSYNSPLHF
TRBJ1-1 TRBV6-2/TRBV6-3 13 many . TGTGCCAGCAGTTTCAATGGACAGACTGAAGCTTTCTTT CASSFNGQTEAFF
TRBJ2-5 TRBV28 14 . . TGTGCCAGCAGTCCGTCGGACTATTTGGAGACCCAGTACTTC CASSPSDYLETQYF
TRBJ2-3 TRBV5-6 13 . . TGTGCCAGCAACGTTCCTAGCGCAGATACGCAGTATTTT CASNVPSADTQYF
TRBJ1-6 TRBV2 14 . TRBD1 TGTGCCAGCAGTTGGGACAGGGGATATTCACCCCTCCACTTT CASSWDRGYSPLHF
TRBJ1-5 TRBV6-1 14 few . TGTGCCAGCAGTGAAGCTACAATCAATCAGCCCCAGCATTTT CASSEATINQPQHF
TRBJ2-3 TRBV28 16 . TRBD1 TGTGCCAGCAGTCCGCTACAGGGGTCTGGCACAGATACGCAGTATTTT CASSPLQGSGTDTQYF
TRBJ2-7 TRBV6-1 14 . . TGTGCCAGCAGTGAAGACAGGGACTCCTACGAGCAGTACTTC CASSEDRDSYEQYF
TRBJ2-6 TRBV5-6 17 . . TGTGCCAGCAGCCTACAGGGTACCCTCTCTGGGGCCAACGTCCTGACTTTC CASSLQGTLSGANVLTF
TRBJ1-5 TRBV2 16 . TRBD1 TGTGCCAGCAGTGTAGGGACAGATTATAGCAATCAGCCCCAGCATTTT CASSVGTDYSNQPQHF
TRBJ1-5 TRBV27 14 . . TGTGCCAGCAGTTTATCCAGGGGATATCAGCCCCAGCATTTT CASSLSRGYQPQHF
TRBJ1-1 TRBV19 14 . TRBD1 TGTGCCAGTAGTTTCCAGGGGGTTGGCACTGAAGCTTTCTTT CASSFQGVGTEAFF
TRBJ1-2 TRBV7-2 19 . . TGTGCCAGCAGCCTCATCCTTGACAGCTACCCCTTATCTAACTATGGCTACACCTTC CASSLILDSYPLSNYGYTF
TRBJ1-4 TRBV6-1 15 few . TGTGCCAGCAGTGAATACGGCAGGGGTAATGAAAAACTGTTTTTT CASSEYGRGNEKLFF
TRBJ1-2 TRBV19 13 . TRBD1 TGTGCCAGTAGTACGGGACAGGGCCATGGCTACACCTTC CASSTGQGHGYTF
TRBJ1-5 TRBV30 13 . . TGTGCCTGTTCTAAGGGAGGGATGGGGCCCCAGCATTTT CACSKGGMGPQHF
TRBJ2-2 TRBV5-1 17 . . TGCGCCAGCAGCCTCCATGGTATCGGAGAGAACACCGGGGAGCTGTTTTTT CASSLHGIGENTGELFF
TRBJ2-2 TRBV7-2 17 . TRBD1 TGTGCCAGCAGCCGGACTCCCGGGACAGGGAGAACCGGGGAGCTGTTTTTT CASSRTPGTGRTGELFF
TRBJ2-4 TRBV5-1 17 once TRBD1 TGCGCCAGCAGCTATGGGGACAGTCCAAGGGCCAAAAACATTCAGTACTTC CASSYGDSPRAKNIQYF
TRBJ1-6 TRBV18 13 . . TGTGCCAGCCAAACAGGGAGCCCCTCACCCCTCCACTTT CASQTGSPSPLHF
TRBJ1-3 TRBV5-1 15 . . TGCGCCAGCAGCTTGGGTGTACAGGCTGGAAACACCATATATTTT CASSLGVQAGNTIYF
TRBJ1-4 TRBV2 14 few TRBD1 TGTGCCAGCAGTGAGAGGACAGGGGGGGAAAAACTGTTTTTT CASSERTGGEKLFF
TRBJ2-5 TRBV28 16 . TRBD2 TGTGCCAGCAGCTTAAGGACTAGCGGCCGTCAAGAGACCCAGTACTTC CASSLRTSGRQETQYF
TRBJ1-4 TRBV18 16 . TRBD1 TGTGCCAGCTCACCTCAAGGGGGCGCGTCTAATGAAAAACTGTTTTTT CASSPQGGASNEKLFF
TRBJ1-4 TRBV2 13 . . TGTGCCAACGGTTTGACAGATCCTGAAAAACTGTTTTTT CANGLTDPEKLFF
TRBJ1-4 TRBV6-5 15 . . TGTGCCAGCAGTTACTCTGTGGGGGGTAATGAAAAACTGTTTTTT CASSYSVGGNEKLFF
TRBJ1-2 TRBV28 13 . . TGTGCCAGCAGTTTAAAACCAGCGGGTGGCTACACCTTC CASSLKPAGGYTF
TRBJ2-5 TRBV2 13 . . TGTGCCAGCAGGGCGGGCACCCAAGAGACCCAGTACTTC CASRAGTQETQYF
TRBJ2-3 TRBV4-1 15 . . TGCGCCAGCAGCCCGCTGGGGGGGGCTCCAGATACGCAGTATTTT CASSPLGGAPDTQYF